What follows is one TCR beta chain and its context. Study processing details: Estimation of nucleated cell counts relied on the amplification of reference gene primers. The protocol was immunoSEQ multiplex PCR, while the TCRdb copy is restricted to in-frame clones and leaves out a portion. V and J calls and clone size are given by that table; D and trimming were obtained from the DNA. The sample holds about 88,000 clones, 70% to 90% seen once. CDR1 and CDR2 from the germline V gene are MNHNS and SASEGT. The CDR3 is made up of 18 amino acids. The V gene end was trimmed by 3 bases and the J gene end by 2 bases; junction bases not matched to a gene: 7. These data come from a study of blood T cell repertoires in COVID-19. Study-wide context: Sites across the United States, Italy and Spain contributed samples from acute and convalescent COVID-19. T cells, B-cell-depleted T cells, or PBMCs provided the cDNA or gDNA that served as material.

Sequencing used peripheral blood. This rearrangement joins TRBV6-1 to TRBJ2-3; 14 bases are a match to TRBD2. The sequence derives from a woman in her seventies with acute or convalescent COVID-19. CDR3 coding DNA: TGTGCCAGCAGTGAGTACGGGGGACTAGCGGGGGACACAGATACGCAGTATTTT. Translation: CASSEYGGLAGDTDTQYF.